In this sample, the clone carrying this T cell receptor beta chain turned up a few times. Libraries were prepared by immunoSEQ multiplex PCR; TCRdb keeps only in-frame clonotypes and omits some of them. Of around 200,000 clones detected, about nine tenths appear once; the ten largest clones hold approximately 1.5%. The data stem from a study of blood T cell repertoires in COVID-19. The CDR3 totals 15 residues. CDR1 and CDR2 from the germline V gene are LNHDA and SQIVND (reference sequence). V dropped 7 bases and J dropped 6 bases, with 21 bases sitting between them. The TCR was taken from a man between 18 and 35 years old with active or convalescent COVID-19. The chain recombines TRBV19 with TRBJ1-1, with a possible D match to TRBD1 (6 bases). The sequenced material came from peripheral blood. The CDR3 DNA is TGTGCCAGTAAGGCGGCAGGGGCTGAGATCTCTGAAGCTTTCTTT. Amino acid sequence: CASKAAGAEISEAFF.